This T cell receptor beta chain was retrieved from a study of T cells in Graves' hyperthyroidism and ophthalmopathy. The source of the PBMCs was around 10 ml of fresh peripheral blood. TCR beta CDR3 sequences were amplified from RNA transcripts. The TCR CDR3 was amplified in a first-round RT-PCR using the HTBI primer set. TCRdb recomputed calls from the multiplex PCR reads with MiXCR, one row per CDR3 protein. Altogether hundreds of thousands of distinct CDR3 sequences are present, roughly 15% being singletons, with the ten largest covering 30% to 35%. This clonotype was observed at least ten times. What it binds is unknown. Study-wide results and limits: Among clonotypes expanded in thyroid above 0.001, most were also found in blood.

The CDR3 length is 14 residues. With 3 bases removed from V and 2 bases from J, the gap between germline ends came to 11 bases. From germline, CDR1 is ENHRY and CDR2 SYGVKD. The genes are TRBV10-3 and TRBJ2-7, with D possibly being TRBD2 (7 bases). The sequence derives from a woman between 40 and 50 years old with Graves' ophthalmopathy. Specimen: blood. The CDR3 DNA sequence: TGTGCCATCAGTGAAAAGGGGGGGACCTACGAGCAGTACTTC. Its protein is CAISEKGGTYEQYF.